The 32 T cell receptor beta chains reported below all come from one sample, sequenced in a study of blood T cell repertoires in COVID-19. TCRdb keeps only in-frame clones here, not all; method: immunoSEQ multiplex PCR. Seen here are approximately 260,000 clones, roughly 80% observed once, and the top ten hold around 12%. What was sequenced was peripheral blood. The receptors come from a woman aged 55-70 years with active or convalescent COVID-19.

The rearrangement joins TRBV5-1 to TRBJ1-4, with 7 bases lining up with TRBD1. Germline CDR1 reads SGHRS; CDR2 reads YFSETQ. V lost 0 bases, J lost 4 bases, and 6 bases stayed unmatched. The CDR3 runs 16 residues. The CDR3 spells CASSLARGHGNEKLFF. CDR3 nucleotide sequence: TGCGCCAGCAGCTTGGCGAGGGGGCATGGTAATGAAAAACTGTTTTTT.

This chain uses TRBV7-9 with TRBJ2-7; TRBD2 agrees at 8 bases. V was clipped by 3 bases and J by 4 bases; unmatched bases: 8. The CDR3 sequence is 15 residues long. CDR1 and CDR2 (germline): SEHNR, FQNEAQ (reference sequence). The CDR3 spells CASSLSGGIQYEQYF. Written as DNA, the CDR3 is TGTGCCAGCAGCTTGAGCGGGGGTATTCAGTACGAGCAGTACTTC.

The rearrangement links TRBV9 to TRBJ1-1; the D gene is possibly TRBD1 (5 bases). Germline CDR1 is SGDLS and CDR2 is YYNGEE. V dropped 7 bases and J dropped 1 base, with 14 bases sitting between them. CDR3 length: 14 amino acids. The DNA of the CDR3 is TGTGCCAGCGGGGCAGGGCATAGGAACACTGAAGCTTTCTTT. Translated: CASGAGHRNTEAFF.

The chain couples TRBV18 to TRBJ2-3, with TRBD1 identical over 11 bases. CDR1 is KGHSH, CDR2 LQKENI, per germline. The CDR3 covers 19 residues. The V gene end was trimmed by 3 bases and the J gene end by 0 bases; junction bases not matched to a gene: 11. CDR3 coding DNA: TGTGCCAGCTCACCCGGACAGGGGGCCCCTTGGATGAGCACAGATACGCAGTATTTT. Amino acid sequence: CASSPGQGAPWMSTDTQYF.

The chain uses TRBV30 and TRBJ2-6; no clear D gene. The CDR3 loop spans 13 amino acids. The V end was cut by 2 bases, the J end by 3 bases, with 5 bases between. Looked up from germline, CDR1 is GTSNPN and CDR2 is SVGIG (reference sequence). The CDR3 DNA follows: TGTGCCTGGAGTCTTAATGGGGCCAACGTCCTGACTTTC. It encodes CAWSLNGANVLTF.

The chain combines TRBV2 with TRBJ2-1; possibly TRBD2 for D (6 bases). CDR1 SNHLY and CDR2 FYNNEI come from the germline V gene. The CDR3 has 15 residues. V was clipped by 6 bases and J by 2 bases, with 14 bases between them. CDR3 in amino acids: CASSPGTGPYNEQFF. Written as DNA, the CDR3 is TGTGCCAGCAGCCCCGGGACTGGCCCCTACAATGAGCAGTTCTTC.

The rearrangement joins TRBV7-6 to TRBJ2-5; no firm D call. The V gene's germline CDR1 is SGHVS and CDR2 FNYEAQ. Trimming stripped 2 bases from V and 1 base from J, with 8 bases between. The CDR3 sequence is 14 residues long. CDR3 residues: CASSLLGAQETQYF. The CDR3 DNA sequence: TGTGCCAGCAGCTTACTGGGCGCCCAAGAGACCCAGTACTTC.

This clone occurred a few times. The chain couples TRBV12-2 to TRBJ1-3; no check of the table's D call, TRBD1, against the DNA was made. TRBV12-2 is a pseudogene locus. This CDR3 contains 16 residues. CDR3 sequence (DNA): TGTGCAAGTCGCTTAGTGGCAGGGGGCTTCGGAAACACCATATATTTT. Protein product: CASRLVAGGFGNTIYF.

This clone appeared once. The chain recombines TRBV18 with TRBJ2-3; no clear D gene. V lost 2 bases, J lost 2 bases, and 8 bases lay in between. Looked up from germline, CDR1 is KGHSH and CDR2 is LQKENI. The CDR3 totals 14 residues. The CDR3 sequence: CASSPGPHTDTQYF. The CDR3 bases are TGTGCCAGCTCACCAGGGCCCCACACAGATACGCAGTATTTT.

V is TRBV12-3 or TRBV12-4 and J is TRBJ1-6; 8 bases match TRBD1. V was clipped by 6 bases and J by 8 bases; unmatched bases: 3. The CDR3 has 13 residues. The CDR3: CASRGQGDSPLHF. The DNA of the CDR3 is TGTGCCAGCAGAGGACAGGGCGATTCACCCCTCCACTTT.

The chain recombines TRBV6-1 with TRBJ2-4; D is perhaps TRBD1 (6 bases). From germline, CDR1 is MNHNS and CDR2 SASEGT. Trimming cost V 4 bases and J 0 bases, with 13 bases left between them. This CDR3 contains 16 residues. CDR3 DNA sequence: TGTGCCAGCAGTGGCGCAGGGGAACGAGCCAAAAACATTCAGTACTTC. Its protein is CASSGAGERAKNIQYF.

CDR3 DNA sequence: TGCGCCAGCAGCCCCCAAGTTAGCGGGGGCCGGGGAGAGCAGTACTTC. Amino acid sequence: CASSPQVSGGRGEQYF. The rearrangement links TRBV5-1 to TRBJ2-7; TRBD2 matches at 9 bases. The CDR3 spans 16 residues. The V segment lost 4 bases and the J segment 7 bases; nucleotides outside the gene matches: 15. In germline, CDR1 is SGHRS, CDR2 YFSETQ.

This clone has just one count. The chain couples TRBV5-5 to TRBJ1-1, with TRBD1 matching 9 bases. This CDR3 contains 14 residues. CDR1 and CDR2 from the germline V gene are SGHKS and YYEKEE (reference sequence). The J segment lost 10 bases and the V segment lost 3 bases, leaving 10 bases of the junction unmatched. CDR3 amino acids: CASSSPGQGRSAFF. CDR3 coding DNA: TGTGCCAGCAGCTCTCCGGGACAGGGAAGATCAGCTTTCTTT.

This clone was seen just once. The chain employs TRBV5-1 and TRBJ2-3; 10 bases fit TRBD2. The CDR3 has 15 amino acids. CDR1 and CDR2 (germline): SGHRS, YFSETQ. V trimming: 3 bases; J trimming: 1 base; junction bases outside the gene matches: 2. CDR3 nucleotides: TGCGCCAGCAGCTGGGGGACTAGCGGCACAGATACGCAGTATTTT. Translation: CASSWGTSGTDTQYF.

The chain joins TRBV6-5 to TRBJ1-2; TRBD1 is a possible D gene (6 bases). Germline V gives CDR1 MNHEY, CDR2 SVGAGI. The CDR3 has 15 residues. Trimming pared 8 bases from V and 6 bases from J, leaving 22 bases between. The CDR3 DNA follows: TGTGCCAGCGGGTACTACGGGACAACGTCTCATGGCTACACCTTC. Protein: CASGYYGTTSHGYTF.

The DNA of the CDR3 is TGTGCCAGCAGTTTATCGGGGGGAAATGGCTACACCTTC. Its protein product is CASSLSGGNGYTF. The chain is built from TRBV27 and TRBJ1-2; possible D gene TRBD1, 5 bases. Germline loops: CDR1 MNHEY, CDR2 SMNVEV (reference sequence). V dropped 0 bases and J dropped 6 bases, with 8 bases sitting between them. The CDR3 contains 13 residues.

The chain couples TRBV2 to TRBJ2-6; perhaps TRBD2 as D (7 bases). CDR1 and CDR2 (germline): SNHLY, FYNNEI. The V end lost 2 bases, the J end lost 2 bases, and 10 bases lay between the germline ends. This CDR3 spans 16 amino acids. DNA for the CDR3: TGTGCCAGCAGTGAAAGGGGGGGCGCTGGGGCCAACGTCCTGACTTTC. This codes for CASSERGGAGANVLTF.

This sequence joins TRBV9 and TRBJ1-2; 7 bases align to TRBD1. The V and J ends lost 4 bases and 4 bases, in that order; junction bases with no gene match: 10. Germline assignment: CDR1 SGDLS and CDR2 YYNGEE. This CDR3 contains 15 residues. CDR3 sequence reads: CASSPRDRGGYGYTF. Here the CDR3 DNA reads TGTGCCAGCAGCCCTCGGGACAGAGGGGGCTATGGCTACACCTTC.

The chain has TRBV6-2 or TRBV6-3 and TRBJ2-7; maybe TRBD1 (7 bases). CDR1 is MNHEY and CDR2 is SVGEGT in the germline V gene. CDR3 length: 14 residues. Trimming removed 0 bases from V and 4 bases from J, with 10 bases in between. In nucleotides, the CDR3 is TGTGCCAGCAGTTACTCGCCAGGGGGGTACGAGCAGTACTTC. This gives the protein CASSYSPGGYEQYF.

The gene calls are TRBV3-1 (or the pseudogene TRBV3-2) and TRBJ2-4, with 10 bases aligning to TRBD2. The germline gives CDR1 LGHDT, CDR2 YNNKEL (reference sequence). The trim removed 2 bases at V and 8 bases at J, leaving 9 bases unmatched. CDR3 size: 16 residues. In nucleotides, the CDR3 is TGTGCCAGCAGCCAAACCAGCGGGGGGGCCAGGCACATTCAGTACTTC. Amino acids: CASSQTSGGARHIQYF.

CDR3 sequence: CASSQVNRQGASHTDTQYF. The CDR3 DNA reads as TGCGCCAGCAGCCAAGTTAATCGGCAGGGGGCATCCCACACAGATACGCAGTATTTT. This rearrangement joins TRBV4-1 to TRBJ2-3; 8 bases align to TRBD1. The V gene end was trimmed by 1 base and the J gene end by 2 bases; junction bases not matched to a gene: 14. Germline CDR1 is MGHRA and CDR2 is YSYEKL. The CDR3 spans 19 residues.

This chain links TRBV2 with TRBJ2-3, with TRBD2 identical over 9 bases. CDR3 length equals 16 residues. V was pared by 4 bases and J by 1 base, with 6 bases of the junction left unmatched. The germline V gene encodes CDR1 SNHLY and CDR2 FYNNEI. For the CDR3, the DNA is TGTGCCAGCAGTGTCGACCCTAGCGGGGGCACAGATACGCAGTATTTT. It codes for CASSVDPSGGTDTQYF.

V gene TRBV4-1 combines with J gene TRBJ1-2; 7 nucleotides line up with TRBD1. After removal of 9 bases from V and 4 bases from J, the junction contained 11 bases not matched to a gene. CDR3 length: 14 residues. Germline V gene sequence: CDR1 MGHRA, CDR2 YSYEKL. CDR3 residues: CASAGTDPTYGYTF. The CDR3 nucleotides are TGCGCCAGTGCAGGGACAGACCCGACCTATGGCTACACCTTC.

This chain links TRBV6-4 with TRBJ1-6; maybe TRBD1 (6 bases). V shed 5 bases and J shed 0 bases, with 11 bases lying between them. The CDR3 is made up of 16 amino acids. Germline-derived CDR1 and CDR2 are MRHNA and SNTAGT. DNA of the CDR3: TGTGCCAGCAGTTCGGGGGGCACCTCCTATAATTCACCCCTCCACTTT. Translating gives CASSSGGTSYNSPLHF.

The chain's CDR3 is CASSSLTGGGSPLHF. The CDR3 DNA reads TGTGCCAGCAGTTCCCTAACAGGGGGCGGTTCACCCCTCCACTTT. This chain connects TRBV6-6 to TRBJ1-6; 9 bases line up with TRBD1. J was trimmed by 9 bases and V by 4 bases; bases with no gene match: 7. The CDR3 spans 15 residues. CDR1 is MNHNY and CDR2 is SVGAGI in the germline V gene (reference sequence).

The V call is TRBV11-2, the J call TRBJ1-1, with 8 bases aligning to TRBD1. Germline trimming cut 0 bases from V and 7 bases from J; bases unmatched to any gene: 4. CDR1 and CDR2 from the germline V gene are SGHAT and FQNNGV. This CDR3 spans 14 amino acids. The CDR3: CASSLEAQGVEAFF. The CDR3 DNA reads as TGTGCCAGCAGCTTAGAGGCACAGGGGGTTGAAGCTTTCTTT.

The genes are TRBV3-1 (or the pseudogene TRBV3-2) and TRBJ2-7; 11 bases are a match to TRBD2. V dropped 1 base and J dropped 7; count of bases not matched to a gene: 6. The germline gives CDR1 LGHDT, CDR2 YNNKEL (reference sequence). The CDR3 length is 15 residues. CDR3 loop: CASSQVAGGRGEQYF. Here the CDR3 DNA reads TGTGCCAGCAGCCAAGTAGCGGGGGGGCGAGGAGAGCAGTACTTC.

The chain is built from TRBV10-1 and TRBJ2-1; 14 bases agree with TRBD2. The germline CDR1 and CDR2 sequences are WNHNN and SYGVQD (reference sequence). The V gene end was trimmed by 3 bases and the J gene end by 7 bases; junction bases not matched to a gene: 5. The CDR3 has 16 residues. As DNA, the CDR3 is TGCGCCAGCAGTGACGGGACTAGCGGGGGCCAAAATGAGCAGTTCTTC. Encoded protein: CASSDGTSGGQNEQFF.

This rearrangement joins TRBV5-1 to TRBJ1-3; tentatively, D is TRBD1 (5 bases). Trimming removed 4 bases from V and 8 bases from J, with 13 bases in between. The CDR3 is 13 amino acids. From germline, CDR1 is SGHRS and CDR2 YFSETQ. The CDR3 DNA follows: TGCGCCAGCAGCCCTGGGGGAGGGGACACCATATATTTT. It codes for CASSPGGGDTIYF.

This sequence joins TRBV27 and TRBJ1-1; D is unclear. V lost 4 bases and J 3 bases, leaving 12 bases between the germline ends. CDR1 is MNHEY, CDR2 SMNVEV, per germline (reference sequence). This CDR3 is 14 amino acids long. CDR3 sequence (DNA): TGTGCCAGCAGTTCTCTTCAACTCTACACTGAAGCTTTCTTT. Translating it yields CASSSLQLYTEAFF.

This clone was counted a few times. The genes are TRBV10-3 and TRBJ2-7; 7 nucleotides agree with TRBD1. Germline V gene sequence: CDR1 ENHRY, CDR2 SYGVKD. V was clipped by 6 bases and J by 3 bases; unmatched bases: 5. This CDR3 is built from 13 residues. The DNA of the CDR3 is TGTGCCATCAGCACGACAGGGAACTACGAGCAGTACTTC. Its translation is CAISTTGNYEQYF.

The chain uses TRBV25-1 and TRBJ1-4, with D tentatively TRBD1 (6 bases). Germline V CDR1 and CDR2: MGHDK, SYGVNS. This CDR3 contains 14 residues. V was trimmed by 3 bases and J by 8 bases, leaving 13 bases between them. CDR3 region: CASSEGGPGEKLFF. CDR3 in DNA: TGTGCCAGCAGTGAGGGGGGGCCAGGGGAAAAACTGTTTTTT.